The subject of this entry is one TCR beta chain. Its antigen is not yet known. Base-call qualities are not available, and no considerably larger clone is one nucleotide away. This sample is part of a study of blood T cell repertoires in COVID-19 (dated by TCRdb to the early 2020s). In terms of the full investigation: Samples from collaborators originated in the United States, Italy and Spain and spanned both the acute and convalescent phases of COVID-19. The material from the prospective study consisted of cDNA or gDNA derived from T cells, B-cell-depleted T cells, or PBMCs. The dataset comprised deeply sampled blood TCRbeta repertoires from subjects exposed to, actively infected with, or recovered from COVID-19. The repertoires were released in a freely available public database meant as a resource for research on the immune response to SARS-CoV-2. The samples were drawn from two sources: the first 160 participants of the ongoing ImmuneRACE study, and 1,000 to 1,500 subjects contributed by 6 global collaborators. Nearly every sample came with metadata listing a de-identified subject ID, COVID-19 status, age in years and sex. Where available, HLA class I and class II types were taken from metadata supplied by the sample provider and were not determined by assay-based typing. Overall study results and their limits: The quantity of clinical and demographic metadata differed by source and by participant and was supplied without curation.

In Seattle, one collaborating source enrolled patients while the infection was active and tracked those patients longitudinally over the course of disease. The collaborating institutions used their own protocols to collect whole blood in K2EDTA tubes. For TCRbeta analysis, collaborators shipped samples as frozen whole blood, isolated PBMCs, or DNA extracted from either of those sample types. The CDR3, from cysteine to phenylalanine, totals 17 residues. Only the CDR3 region is kept as DNA, spanning 51 bases read in frame from base 1. Clipping removes 2 bases from V and 3 bases from J, with 8 as the unmatched junction base count. CDR1 and CDR2 are drawn from the germline V gene: SGDLS, YYNGEE. The immunoSEQ Assay, a bias-controlled multiplex PCR, was used to amplify TCRbeta CDR3 regions from genomic DNA. The study's own analysis went as follows. Within the assay, amplification of reference gene primers was used to estimate how many nucleated cells each sample contained. To quantify the absolute abundance of each unique TCRbeta CDR3 rearrangement, sequence reads were collapsed and filtered. For each sample, productive Simpson clonality was calculated as the square root of Simpson's diversity index over productive rearrangements. TCRdb obtained this table from immuneACCESS and retained in-frame rearrangements with V and J assigned. These tables miss some clones; where compared with another copy, unresolved V genes account for less than half of the shortfall, and the remainder is unexplained. That table supplies the V and J calls and clone size; D and trimming were determined from the DNA. Recorded for this sample are roughly 120,000 clones; roughly nine tenths of them occurred a single time. In total, the top ten clones hold approximately 4.6% of the sample.

This sequence was found in a man between 60 and 70 years old with COVID-19, enrolled during active disease. The sample comprised peripheral blood. The chain is assembled from TRBV9 and TRBJ2-2; 9 junctional bases match TRBD1. This receptor carries the CDR3 CASSVDWGDRDTGELFF. In nucleotide form, the sequence is TGTGCCAGCAGCGTGGATTGGGGGGACAGGGACACCGGGGAGCTGTTTTTT.